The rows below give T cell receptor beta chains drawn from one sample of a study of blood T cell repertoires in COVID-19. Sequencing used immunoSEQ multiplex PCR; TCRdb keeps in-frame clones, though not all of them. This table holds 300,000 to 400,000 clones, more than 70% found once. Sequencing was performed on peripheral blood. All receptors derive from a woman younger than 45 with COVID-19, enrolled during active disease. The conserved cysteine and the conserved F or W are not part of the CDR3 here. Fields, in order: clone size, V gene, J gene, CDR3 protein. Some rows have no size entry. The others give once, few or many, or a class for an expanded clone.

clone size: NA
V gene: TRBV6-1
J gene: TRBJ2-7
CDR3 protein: ASSEVNGGEQY

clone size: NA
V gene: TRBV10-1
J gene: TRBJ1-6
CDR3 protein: ASSQGTGGNSPLH

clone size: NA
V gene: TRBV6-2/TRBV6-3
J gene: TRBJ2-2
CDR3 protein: ASSPARLGTTGELF

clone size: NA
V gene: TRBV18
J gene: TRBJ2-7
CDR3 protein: ASSPGGASYEQY

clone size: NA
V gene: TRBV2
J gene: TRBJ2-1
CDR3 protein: ASSLGLASEQF

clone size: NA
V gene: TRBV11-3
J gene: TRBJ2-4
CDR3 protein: ASSMGQVAKNIQY

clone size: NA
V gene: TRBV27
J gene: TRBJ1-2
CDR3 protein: ASSPRGQLYGYT

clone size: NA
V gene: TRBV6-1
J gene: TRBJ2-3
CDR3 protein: ASSARTGGLTDTQY

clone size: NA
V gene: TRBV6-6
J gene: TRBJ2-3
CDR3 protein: ASSSESDTQY

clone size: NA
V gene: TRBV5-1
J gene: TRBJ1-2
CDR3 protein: ASSLVTVYGYT

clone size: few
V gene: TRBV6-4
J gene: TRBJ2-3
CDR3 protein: ASSLVGGASADTQY

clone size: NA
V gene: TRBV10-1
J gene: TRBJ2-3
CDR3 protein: ASSPRTGRGDTQY

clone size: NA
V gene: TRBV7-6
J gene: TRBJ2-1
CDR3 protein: ASSLFRGPANEQF

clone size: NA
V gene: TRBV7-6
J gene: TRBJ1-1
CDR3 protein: ASSRDRASDTEAF

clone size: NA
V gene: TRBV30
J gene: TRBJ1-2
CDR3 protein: AATGNGYT

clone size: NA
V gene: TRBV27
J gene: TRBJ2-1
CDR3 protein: ASSLSIGRVFGNEQF

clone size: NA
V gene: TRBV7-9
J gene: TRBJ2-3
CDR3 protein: ASSLGMGRLAGAADTQY

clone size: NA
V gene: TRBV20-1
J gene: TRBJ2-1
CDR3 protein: SASILATTPSSYNEQF

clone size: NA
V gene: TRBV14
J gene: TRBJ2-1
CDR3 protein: ASSTIPPGLGWPYNEQF

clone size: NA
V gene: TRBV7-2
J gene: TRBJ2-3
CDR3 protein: ASSLRGDGTDTQY

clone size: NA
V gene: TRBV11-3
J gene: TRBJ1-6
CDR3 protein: ASSLAPSYNSPLH

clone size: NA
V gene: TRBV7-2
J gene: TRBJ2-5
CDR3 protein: ASSQMRDSGETQY

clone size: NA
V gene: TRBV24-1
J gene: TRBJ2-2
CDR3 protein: ATSDPPGTGGTGELF

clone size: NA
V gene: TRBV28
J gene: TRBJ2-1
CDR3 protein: ASSYLQGLEF

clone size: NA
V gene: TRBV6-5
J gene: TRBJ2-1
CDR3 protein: ASSYGTGGSVEQF

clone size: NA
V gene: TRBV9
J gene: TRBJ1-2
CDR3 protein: ASGGTTGHGYT

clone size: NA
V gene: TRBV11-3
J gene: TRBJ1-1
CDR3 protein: ASRSQGATEAF

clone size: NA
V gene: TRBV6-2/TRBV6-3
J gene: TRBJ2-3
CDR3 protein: ASSYSGSSGGTDTDTQY

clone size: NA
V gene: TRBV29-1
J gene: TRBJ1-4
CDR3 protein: SGGQAYEKLF

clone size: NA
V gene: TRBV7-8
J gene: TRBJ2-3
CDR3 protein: ASSLERRDTQY

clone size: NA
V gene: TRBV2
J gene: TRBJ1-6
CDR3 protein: ASSGGGDVSPLH

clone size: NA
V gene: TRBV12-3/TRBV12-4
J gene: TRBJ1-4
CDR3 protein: ASSRGGDEKLF

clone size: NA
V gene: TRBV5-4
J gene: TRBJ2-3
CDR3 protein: ASSIGQGLTDTQY

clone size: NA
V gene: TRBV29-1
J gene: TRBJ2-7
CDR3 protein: SVAATGFDEQY

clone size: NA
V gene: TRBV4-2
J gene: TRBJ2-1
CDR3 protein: ASSQDSQGGGAGEQF

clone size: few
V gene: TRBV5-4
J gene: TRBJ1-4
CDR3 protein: ASSLPGTGREKLF

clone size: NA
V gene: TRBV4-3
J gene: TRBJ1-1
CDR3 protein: ASSQDLRGSNTEAF

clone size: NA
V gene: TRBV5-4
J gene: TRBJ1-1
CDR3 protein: ASSSGRLNTEAF

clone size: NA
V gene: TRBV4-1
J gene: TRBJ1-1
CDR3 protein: ASSQVDSTYTEAF

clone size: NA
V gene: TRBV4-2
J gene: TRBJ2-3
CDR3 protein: ASSPRTSGGISSTDTQY

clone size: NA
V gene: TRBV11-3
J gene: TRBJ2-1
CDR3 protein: ASSSTAGGYEQF

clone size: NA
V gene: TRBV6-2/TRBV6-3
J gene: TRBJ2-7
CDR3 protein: ASSRPGQGSYEQY

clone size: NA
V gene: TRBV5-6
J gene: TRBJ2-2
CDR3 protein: ASSPPWGAGANTGELF

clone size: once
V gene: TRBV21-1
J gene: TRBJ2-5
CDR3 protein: ASSKVLWRGGTEETQY

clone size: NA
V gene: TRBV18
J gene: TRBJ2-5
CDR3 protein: ASSPTTGAGTQY

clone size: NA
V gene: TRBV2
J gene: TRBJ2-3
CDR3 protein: ASTGGLRTDTQY

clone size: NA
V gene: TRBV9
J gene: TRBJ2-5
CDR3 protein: ASSNQVFQETQY

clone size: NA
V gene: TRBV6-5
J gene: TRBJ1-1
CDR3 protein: ATQEQGNTEAF

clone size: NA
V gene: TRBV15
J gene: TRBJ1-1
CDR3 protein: ATSLRTGGNTEAF

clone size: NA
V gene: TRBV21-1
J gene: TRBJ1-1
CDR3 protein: ASSKVCAGPNTEAF

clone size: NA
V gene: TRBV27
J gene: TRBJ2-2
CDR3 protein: ASSLSSGGTGELF

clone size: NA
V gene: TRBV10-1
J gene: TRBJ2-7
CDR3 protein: ASSGTGGTYEQY

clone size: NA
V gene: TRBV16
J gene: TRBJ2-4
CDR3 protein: ASSQSRNWDIQY

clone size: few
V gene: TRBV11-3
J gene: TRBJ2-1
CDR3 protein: ASSLDYGEQF

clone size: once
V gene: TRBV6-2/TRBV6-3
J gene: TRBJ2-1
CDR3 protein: ASSYGLAGGNEQF

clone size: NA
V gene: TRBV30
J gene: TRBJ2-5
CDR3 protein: AWSEGEQGQETQY

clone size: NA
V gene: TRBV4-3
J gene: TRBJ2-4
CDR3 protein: ASSQGFWGKAGAKNIQY

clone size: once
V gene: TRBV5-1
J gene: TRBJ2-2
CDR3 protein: ASSLFASADTGELF

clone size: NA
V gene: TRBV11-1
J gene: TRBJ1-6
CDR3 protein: ASSLLVTGNSPLH